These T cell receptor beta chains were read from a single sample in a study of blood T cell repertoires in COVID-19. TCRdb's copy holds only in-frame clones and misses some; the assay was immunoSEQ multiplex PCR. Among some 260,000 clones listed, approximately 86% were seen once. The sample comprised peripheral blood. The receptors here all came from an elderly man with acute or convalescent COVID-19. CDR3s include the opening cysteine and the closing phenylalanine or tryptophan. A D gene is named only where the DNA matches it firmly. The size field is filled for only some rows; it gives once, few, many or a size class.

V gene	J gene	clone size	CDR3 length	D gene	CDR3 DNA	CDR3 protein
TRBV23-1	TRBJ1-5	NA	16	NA	TGCGCCAGCAGTCATCCTCCGCGGTATAGCAATCAGCCCCAGCATTTT	CASSHPPRYSNQPQHF
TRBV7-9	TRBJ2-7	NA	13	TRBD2	TGTGCCAGCAGCTTGGAGGTAGCGGGAGGTTTCGCCTTC	CASSLEVAGGFAF
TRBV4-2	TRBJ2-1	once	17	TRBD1	TGTGCCAGCAGCCAAGAATGGGGGGACAGGGTCAACAATGAGCAGTTCTTC	CASSQEWGDRVNNEQFF
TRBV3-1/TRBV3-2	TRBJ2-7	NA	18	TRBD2	TGTGCCAGCAGCCCGACCCTGACTAGGGCGGGAGTTCCTTACGAGCAGTACTTC	CASSPTLTRAGVPYEQYF
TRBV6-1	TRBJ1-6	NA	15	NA	TGTGCCAGCAGTGAATCGAGACAGGCAAATTCACCCCTCCACTTT	CASSESRQANSPLHF
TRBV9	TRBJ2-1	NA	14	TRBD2	TGTGCCAGCAGCTCCGGACTAGCCGACAATGAGCAGTTCTTC	CASSSGLADNEQFF
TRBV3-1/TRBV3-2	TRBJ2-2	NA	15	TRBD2	TGTGCCAGCAGCCTTGGGAGGGGAAACGACGGGGAGCTGTTTTTT	CASSLGRGNDGELFF
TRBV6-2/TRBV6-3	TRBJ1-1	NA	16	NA	TGTGCCAGCAGTCTCCGGGGGGGAGGTCTGAACACTGAAGCTTTCTTT	CASSLRGGGLNTEAFF
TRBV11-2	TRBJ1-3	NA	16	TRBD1	TGTGCCAGCAGCTTAAGGGGACAGGGTTCTGGAAACACCATATATTTT	CASSLRGQGSGNTIYF
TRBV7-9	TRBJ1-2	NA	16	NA	TGTGCCAGCAGCTTAATCGGGGGGTGGAAAGATTATGGCTACACCTTC	CASSLIGGWKDYGYTF
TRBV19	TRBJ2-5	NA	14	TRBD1	TGTGCCAGTAGCACACAGGGGGCCGGAGAGACCCAGTACTTC	CASSTQGAGETQYF
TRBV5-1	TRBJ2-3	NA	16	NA	TGCGCCAGCAGCTTGGCTATTCTTGCTAGCACAGATACGCAGTATTTT	CASSLAILASTDTQYF
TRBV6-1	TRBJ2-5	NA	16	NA	TGTGCCAGCAGTGAACAGGGGCAGGGCGGGAGAGAGACCCAGTACTTC	CASSEQGQGGRETQYF
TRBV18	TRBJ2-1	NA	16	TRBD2	TGTGCCAGCTCACCAACAGTGAATCGCGGGGGCAATGAGCAGTTCTTC	CASSPTVNRGGNEQFF